This TCR beta chain is drawn from a study of cytomegalovirus exposure and HLA in healthy donors (dated by TCRdb to 2016 to 2017). About the full investigation: An earlier analysis of some 550 of the donors reported 250 to 350 Gb of sequence data and approximately 110 million unique TCR beta sequences from about 200 million T cells. An early release covering about 600 HLA-typed donors comprised roughly 300 gigabases of sequencing data and roughly 86 million unique TCR sequences. Of the 300 to 500 genotyped donors, 75% to 85% were placed in the genetic ancestry cluster associated with self-reported Caucasian donors. The study aimed to test whether cataloging public T cell receptors could reveal signatures of past pathogen exposure. The study profiled the T cell repertoires of about 720 subjects by immunosequencing and related them to cytomegalovirus serostatus. A separate validation cohort of 90 to 150 different subjects was used in addition to the 666-subject first cohort. High-throughput TCR immunosequencing, statistical association of individual TCRs with disease status, and machine learning were combined to predict cytomegalovirus infection status. A later analysis re-analyzed previously published TCR beta repertoires from roughly 630 donors and added high-resolution HLA genotyping to study TCR occurrence patterns. The later analysis used no new phenotypic data to find candidate immune exposures, relying instead on TCR beta sequences and their occurrence across donors. To decide whether each TCR beta V gene segment behaved as functional or pseudogenic, an earlier analysis of some 600 of the donors relied on high-throughput TCR beta sequencing. Donor age, sex, ethnicity and CMV serostatus were collected together with the repertoire data. A later genetic analysis took genome-wide SNP genotypes for about three fifths of the 666 donors and used that subset as a discovery cohort. Every discovery cohort repertoire had been produced on one sequencing platform. HLA typing covered class I and class II loci at four-digit resolution. The number of typed donors differed by locus: about 620-640 for A, B, C, DRB1 and DQB1; approximately 540 for DQA1; roughly 600 for DPA1; and approximately 450 for DPB1. A few DR-DQ haplotypes were treated as single units for association and clustering because of strong linkage in the cohort. On average, 235,054 unique TCR beta nucleotide sequences were sequenced per donor among some 430 genotyped donors of the cohort, with about 19% of those sequences being non-productive. The research as a whole found: A later genetic analysis reported fewer N-insertions in productive TCRs among donors in an Asian-associated ancestry cluster than the roughly 640-donor mean. The earlier analysis of nearly 600 of the donors excluded about 16 rarely observed V segments, including chromosome 9 orphons, because counts were too low. While some public TCRs were present in many individuals, most TCR sequences turned up only very rarely across donors. A cluster of highly shared sequence variants was judged likely to be a technical artifact of the sequencing pipeline. An association between a missense DCLRE1C variant and V-gene and J-gene trimming of TCR beta chains was found in a later genetic analysis and replicated in an independent cohort. A few of the identified cytomegalovirus-associated TCR beta chains were confirmed in vitro to be specific for cytomegalovirus antigens. Because the 87-base-pair reads could not distinguish some IMGT-functional V segments, including TRBV6-2 and TRBV6-3, those segments were excluded. An earlier analysis of 587 of the donors showed that most TCR beta V segments appeared in productive rearrangements either about 90% or about 30% of the time, which broadly matched IMGT annotations. The classifier was reported to diagnose cytomegalovirus status with high specificity and sensitivity in both the original cohort and the validation cohort. Presence/absence analyses assumed roughly uniform sequencing depth across donors, an assumption that may not hold. In the study, approximately 150 TCR beta chains were listed as associated with cytomegalovirus. In a later analysis, TCR association rates were found to vary across HLA loci, with the most associated TCRs seen for DRB1 alleles and the fewest for HLA-C alleles. Strong co-occurrence of HLA alleles, especially DR and DQ, made assigning TCR associations to individual alleles difficult. Linkage disequilibrium might explain the correlated functional status among segregating V segments, but an unknown experimental factor could not be ruled out. Several of the top co-occurrence clusters appeared to be linked to parvovirus B19, influenza, CMV and Epstein-Barr virus, according to a later analysis. For the cohort, immune exposure information was limited to CMV serostatus. The cohort was sequenced for TCR beta chains only, and without alpha or paired-chain data the features that could be detected were limited. Because some donors lacked HLA typing at each locus, the association tests relied only on the typed subset. Compared with equally common non-associated chains, HLA-associated TCR beta chains in a later analysis were more clonally expanded and had lower generation probabilities. Specific HLA alleles were associated with 18,000 or so TCR beta sequences at a false discovery rate of 0.05 in a later analysis. In a later analysis, most CMV-associated TCR beta chains were found to appear HLA-restricted, with HLA associations seemingly driven largely by CMV exposure. A further reported finding was that TCR beta sequences accurately predicted the HLA-A and HLA-B alleles for most subjects in the first cohort. The authors suggested that the approach could potentially be generalized to other disease states and immunological phenotypes.

Receptor libraries were prepared by the immunoSEQ multiplex PCR assay. The multiplex PCR relied on a mix of 60 forward primers for TCR Vbeta segments and 13 reverse primers for TCR Jbeta segments. The CDR3 region of rearranged TCR beta genes was amplified from genomic DNA with a multiplex PCR assay. The amplified TCR beta libraries were sequenced on the Illumina HiSeq System as 87-base-pair reads. Concerning the study's data processing: In a later analysis, tens of millions of unique TCR beta chains were counted across the 500 to 850 repertoires, and roughly 11 million of these chains were shared by at least two donors. Raw reads were error-corrected and collapsed into unique sequences by a nearest-neighbor algorithm in which closely related sequences were merged to remove PCR and sequencing errors. To assign V, D and J gene segments, CDR3 sequences were aligned to IMGT reference sequences. For a sequence to be retained, at least a six-nucleotide match to both a V gene segment and a J gene segment was required. A rearrangement counted as productive if the CDR3 had no stop codons and remained in frame with V and J, and every other rearrangement counted as non-productive. Following IMGT convention, CDR3 was defined as the stretch from the second conserved V-encoded cysteine up to the conserved J-encoded phenylalanine. In an earlier analysis of around 640 of the donors, sequences lacking an unambiguous match to a single V gene segment were excluded. In an earlier analysis of around 590 of the donors, a V segment was called functional when productive rearrangements were above 56.7%, and segregating when the standard deviation between donors exceeded 5%. A statistical classification framework was built for diagnosing cytomegalovirus status from the catalog of TCR beta chain sequences. V and J gene assignment, in a later analysis, came from comparing TCR nucleotide sequences with IMGT/GENE-DB human TR gene sequences. The TCRdist pipeline was used in a later analysis to assign CDR3 sequences and most-parsimonious VDJ recombination scenarios. In a later analysis, each TCR beta chain was defined by its CDR3 amino acid sequence together with its V-gene family, and reads without a unique V-gene family were excluded. In a later analysis, 450 to 600 highly shared, low-generation-probability nucleotide sequences were removed to address suspected cross-contamination and a sequencing artifact. In a later analysis, a clonal expansion index was calculated for each public chain from normalized within-repertoire ranks of inferred template counts. In a later analysis, generation probabilities were computed using a VDJ recombination model fitted to out-of-frame rearrangements, and the results were checked against IGoR. Hypergeometric tests were used in a later analysis to score TCR-TCR, TCR-HLA and TCR-CMV co-occurrence, with a repertoire-size bias correction applied to the TCR pairs. False discovery rates were estimated in a later analysis by permuting HLA or CMV assignments 20 times. In a later analysis, co-occurring TCRs were grouped using DBSCAN, with TCRdist sequence similarity added in when clustering inside HLA-allele-positive subsets. For co-occurrence clustering, repertoires with fewer than 30,000 or more than 120,000 public chains were excluded, along with roughly 5 repertoires with anomalous nucleotide sharing. TCRdb took this table from immuneACCESS and kept in-frame rearrangements with V and J called. Such tables lack part of the clones; where checked against another copy, unresolved V genes explain under half of the gap, and the rest is unexplained. The DNA gave D and trimming, while V, J and clone size come from that table. The sample records approximately 200,000 clones, around 86% of which are singletons. Over 5% of the sample comes from the top ten.

Notes on this clone: Its binding antigen is unknown. No per-base quality is available; no much larger clone lies one base away.

V is clipped by 4 bases and J by 2 bases, and the sequence between their germline boundaries is 15 bases long. The CDR3 contains 17 residues, cysteine and phenylalanine counted. CDR3 DNA only is kept here, 51 bases in frame from base 1. CDR1 SGHTA and CDR2 FQGNSA are derived from the germline V gene. The cohort was made up of approximately 670 healthy bone marrow donors. At the time of sampling, every cohort member was nominally healthy, though immune exposures that went unrecorded were likely present. The donor was CMV seropositive and belonged to the group of about 290 seropositive cohort members. Every donor gave a peripheral blood sample, and the peripheral blood mononuclear cells from that sample were used for TCR beta sequencing. Genomic DNA was extracted from the blood cell samples with the Qiagen DNeasy Blood Extraction Kit.

The sample consisted of PBMCs. This sequence was found in a woman between 45 and 65 years old in good health and CMV-seropositive. This chain is built from TRBV7-2 and TRBJ2-6, with TRBD2 perhaps the D gene, on 5 matching bases. The CDR3 reads CASSSPLPGTGANVLTF. DNA sequence: TGTGCCAGCAGCTCCCCCCTCCCCGGGACTGGGGCCAACGTCCTGACTTTC.